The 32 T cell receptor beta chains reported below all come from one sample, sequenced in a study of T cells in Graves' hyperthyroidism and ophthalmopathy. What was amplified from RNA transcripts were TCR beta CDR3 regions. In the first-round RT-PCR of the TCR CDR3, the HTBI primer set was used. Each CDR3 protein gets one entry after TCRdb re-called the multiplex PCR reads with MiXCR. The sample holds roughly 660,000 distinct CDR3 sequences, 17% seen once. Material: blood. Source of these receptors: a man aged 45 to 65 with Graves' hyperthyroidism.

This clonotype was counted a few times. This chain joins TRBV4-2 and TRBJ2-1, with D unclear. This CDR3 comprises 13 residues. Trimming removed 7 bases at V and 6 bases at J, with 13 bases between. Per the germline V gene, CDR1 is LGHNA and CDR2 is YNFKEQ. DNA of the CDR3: TGTGCCAGCACGCCTGGGCTCTTCAATGAGCAGTTCTTC. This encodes CASTPGLFNEQFF.

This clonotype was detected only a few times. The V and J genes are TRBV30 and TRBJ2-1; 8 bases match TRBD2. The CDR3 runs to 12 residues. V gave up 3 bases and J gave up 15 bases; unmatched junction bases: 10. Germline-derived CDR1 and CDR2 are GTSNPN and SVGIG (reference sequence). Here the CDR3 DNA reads TGTGCCTGGAGCAAAACCGGGACTAGGCCGTTCTTC. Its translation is CAWSKTGTRPFF.

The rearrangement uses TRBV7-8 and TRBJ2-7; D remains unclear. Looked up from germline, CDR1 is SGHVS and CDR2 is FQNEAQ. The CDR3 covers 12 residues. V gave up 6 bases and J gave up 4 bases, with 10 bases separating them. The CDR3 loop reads CASSFAFYEQYF. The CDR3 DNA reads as TGTGCCAGCAGTTTCGCATTTTACGAGCAGTACTTC.

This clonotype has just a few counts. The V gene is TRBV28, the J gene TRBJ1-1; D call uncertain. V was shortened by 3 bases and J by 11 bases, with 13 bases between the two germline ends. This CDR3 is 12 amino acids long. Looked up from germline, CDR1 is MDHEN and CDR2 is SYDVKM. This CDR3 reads CASSLLALGAFF. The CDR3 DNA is TGTGCCAGCAGTTTGTTAGCTCTCGGCGCTTTCTTT.

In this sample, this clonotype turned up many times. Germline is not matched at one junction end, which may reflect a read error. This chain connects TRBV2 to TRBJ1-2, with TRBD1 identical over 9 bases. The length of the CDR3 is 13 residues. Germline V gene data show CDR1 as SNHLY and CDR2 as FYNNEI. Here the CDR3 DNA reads TGTGCCAGCAGCGAAGGACAGGGGTATGGCTACACCTTC. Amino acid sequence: CASSEGQGYGYTF.

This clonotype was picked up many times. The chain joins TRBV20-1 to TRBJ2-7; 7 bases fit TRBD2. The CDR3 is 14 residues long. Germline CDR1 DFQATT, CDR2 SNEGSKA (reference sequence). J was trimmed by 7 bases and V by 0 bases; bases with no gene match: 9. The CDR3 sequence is CSARDLTGGREQYF. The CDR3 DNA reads TGCAGTGCTAGAGATTTAACGGGAGGTAGAGAGCAGTACTTC.

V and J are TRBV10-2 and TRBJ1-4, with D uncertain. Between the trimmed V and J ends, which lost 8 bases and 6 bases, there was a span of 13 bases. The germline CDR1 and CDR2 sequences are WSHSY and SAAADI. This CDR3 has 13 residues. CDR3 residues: CASRGPWDEKLFF. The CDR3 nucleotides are TGCGCCAGCCGAGGGCCATGGGATGAAAAACTGTTTTTT.

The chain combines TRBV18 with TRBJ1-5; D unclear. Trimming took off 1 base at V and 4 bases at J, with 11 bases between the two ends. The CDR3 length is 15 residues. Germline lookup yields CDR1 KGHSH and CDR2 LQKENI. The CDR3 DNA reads TGTGCCAGCTCACCACTAGGAGGGTTTAATCAGCCCCAGCATTTT. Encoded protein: CASSPLGGFNQPQHF.

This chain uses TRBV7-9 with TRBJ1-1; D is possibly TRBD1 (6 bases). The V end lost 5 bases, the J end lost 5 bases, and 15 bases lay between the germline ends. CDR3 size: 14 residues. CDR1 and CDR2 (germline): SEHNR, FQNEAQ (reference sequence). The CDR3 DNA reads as TGTGCCAGCAGCAAACAGGGATGGGGAACTGAAGCTTTCTTT. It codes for CASSKQGWGTEAFF.

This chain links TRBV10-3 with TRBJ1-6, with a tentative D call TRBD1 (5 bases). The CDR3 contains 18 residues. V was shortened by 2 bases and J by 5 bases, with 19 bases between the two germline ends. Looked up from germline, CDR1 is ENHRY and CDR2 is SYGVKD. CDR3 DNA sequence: TGTGCCATCAGTGAGACGGTTACTCTCCAGGGAAATAATTCACCCCTCCACTTT. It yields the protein CAISETVTLQGNNSPLHF.

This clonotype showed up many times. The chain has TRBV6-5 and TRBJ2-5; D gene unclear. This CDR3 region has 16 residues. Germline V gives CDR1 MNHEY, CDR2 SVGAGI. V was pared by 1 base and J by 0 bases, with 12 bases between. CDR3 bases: TGTGCCAGCAGTTACTTTGATATCCCGTACCAAGAGACCCAGTACTTC. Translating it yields CASSYFDIPYQETQYF.

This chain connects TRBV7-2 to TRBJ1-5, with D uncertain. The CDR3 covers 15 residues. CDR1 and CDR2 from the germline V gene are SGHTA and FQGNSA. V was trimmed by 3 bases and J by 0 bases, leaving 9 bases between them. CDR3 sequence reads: CASSFSPYSNQPQHF. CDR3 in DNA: TGTGCCAGCAGCTTCTCGCCTTATAGCAATCAGCCCCAGCATTTT. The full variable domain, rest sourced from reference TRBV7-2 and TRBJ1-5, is GAGVSQSPSNKVTEKGKDVELRCDPISGHTALYWYRQSLGQGLEFLIYFQGNSAPDKSGLPSDRFSAERTGGSVSTLTIQRTQQEDSAVYLCASSFSPYSNQPQHFGDGTRLSIL.

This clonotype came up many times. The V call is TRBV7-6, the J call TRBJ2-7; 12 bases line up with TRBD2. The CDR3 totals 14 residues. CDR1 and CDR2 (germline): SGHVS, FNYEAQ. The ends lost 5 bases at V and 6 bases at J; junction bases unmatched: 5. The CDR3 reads CASSPGTSGFEQYF. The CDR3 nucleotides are TGTGCCAGCAGCCCCGGGACTAGCGGGTTCGAGCAGTACTTC.

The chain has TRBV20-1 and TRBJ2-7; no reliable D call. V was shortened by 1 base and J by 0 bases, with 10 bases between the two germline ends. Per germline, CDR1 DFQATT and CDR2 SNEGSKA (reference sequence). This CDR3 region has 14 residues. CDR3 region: CSARVEQNSYEQYV. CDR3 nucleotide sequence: TGCAGTGCTAGAGTGGAACAAAACTCCTACGAGCAGTACGTC.

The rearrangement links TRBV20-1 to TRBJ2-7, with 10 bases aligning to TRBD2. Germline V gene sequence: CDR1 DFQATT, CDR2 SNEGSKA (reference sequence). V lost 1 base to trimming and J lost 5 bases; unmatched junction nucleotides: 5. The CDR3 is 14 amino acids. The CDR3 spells CSARVPSGSNEQYF. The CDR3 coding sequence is TGCAGTGCTAGAGTCCCTAGCGGGAGCAACGAGCAGTACTTC.

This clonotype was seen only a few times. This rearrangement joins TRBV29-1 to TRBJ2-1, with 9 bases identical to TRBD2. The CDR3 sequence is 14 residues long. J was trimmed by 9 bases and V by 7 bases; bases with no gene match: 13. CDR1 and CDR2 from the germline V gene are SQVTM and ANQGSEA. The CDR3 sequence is CSGVLMAGGSEQFF. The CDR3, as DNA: TGCAGCGGGGTTTTGATGGCGGGAGGGAGTGAGCAGTTCTTC.

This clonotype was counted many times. In DNA, the CDR3 is TGTGCCAGCAGCCCCGGGGTGGGGGAACCCTACGAGCAGTACTTC. It codes for CASSPGVGEPYEQYF. The chain has TRBV9 and TRBJ2-7; D may be TRBD1 or TRBD2 (5 bases each). The CDR3 is made up of 15 amino acids. V was pared by 4 bases and J by 2 bases, with 16 bases between. CDR1 is SGDLS and CDR2 is YYNGEE in the germline V gene.

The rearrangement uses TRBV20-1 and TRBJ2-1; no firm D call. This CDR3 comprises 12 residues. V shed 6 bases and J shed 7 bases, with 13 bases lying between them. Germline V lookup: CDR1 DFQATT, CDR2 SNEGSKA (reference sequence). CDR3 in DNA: TGCAGTGCCCCGCGGACGGCTAATGAGCAGTTCTTC. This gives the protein CSAPRTANEQFF.

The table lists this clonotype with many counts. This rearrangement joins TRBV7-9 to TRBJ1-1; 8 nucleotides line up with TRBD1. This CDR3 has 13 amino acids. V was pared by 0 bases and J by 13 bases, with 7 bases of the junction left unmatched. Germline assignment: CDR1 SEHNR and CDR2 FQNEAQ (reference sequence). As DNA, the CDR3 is TGTGCCAGCAGCTTAGCCCAGGGGGCGGACGGTTTCTTT. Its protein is CASSLAQGADGFF.

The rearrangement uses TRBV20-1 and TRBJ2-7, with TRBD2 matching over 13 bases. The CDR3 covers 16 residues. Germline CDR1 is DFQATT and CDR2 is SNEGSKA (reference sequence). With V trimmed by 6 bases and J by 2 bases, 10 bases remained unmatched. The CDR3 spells CSAPGTSGKATYEQYF. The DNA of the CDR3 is TGCAGTGCCCCCGGGACTAGCGGGAAAGCCACCTACGAGCAGTACTTC.

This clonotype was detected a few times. The CDR3 DNA is TGTGCCACGATGGGGAGAAATGAAAAACTGTTTTTT. Encoded protein: CATMGRNEKLFF. The V call is TRBV24-1, the J call TRBJ1-4; the D is unclear. Germline values: CDR1 KGHDR, CDR2 SFDVKD. V was pared by 10 bases and J by 5 bases, with 10 bases between. CDR3 length: 12 residues.

The CDR3 region has the DNA TGCGCCAGCAGCTTGTCACTAGCGGGAGCGATCCAAGAGACCCAGTACTTC. Amino acids: CASSLSLAGAIQETQYF. The V and J genes are TRBV5-1 and TRBJ2-5; 11 bases fit TRBD2. V trimming: 1 base; J trimming: 1 base; junction bases outside the gene matches: 6. CDR3 length: 17 residues. Germline V gives CDR1 SGHRS, CDR2 YFSETQ. The full variable domain, with the rest looked up from reference TRBV5-1 and TRBJ2-5, is KAGVTQTPRYLIKTRGQQVTLSCSPISGHRSVSWYQQTPGQGLQFLFEYFSETQRNKGNFPGRFSGRQFSNSRSEMNVSTLELGDSALYLCASSLSLAGAIQETQYFGPGTRLLVL.

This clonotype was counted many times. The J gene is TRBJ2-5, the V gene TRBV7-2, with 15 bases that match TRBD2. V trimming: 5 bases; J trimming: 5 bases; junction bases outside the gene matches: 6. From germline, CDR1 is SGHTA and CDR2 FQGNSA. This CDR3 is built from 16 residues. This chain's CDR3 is CASSPWTSGGGETQYF. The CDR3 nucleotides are TGTGCCAGCAGCCCTTGGACTAGCGGGGGGGGGGAGACCCAGTACTTC.

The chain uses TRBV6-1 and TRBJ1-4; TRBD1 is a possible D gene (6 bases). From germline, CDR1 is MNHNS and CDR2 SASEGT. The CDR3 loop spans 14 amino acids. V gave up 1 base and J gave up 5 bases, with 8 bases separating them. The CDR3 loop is CASSEGTVNEKLFF. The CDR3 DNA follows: TGTGCCAGCAGTGAAGGGACAGTAAATGAAAAACTGTTTTTT.

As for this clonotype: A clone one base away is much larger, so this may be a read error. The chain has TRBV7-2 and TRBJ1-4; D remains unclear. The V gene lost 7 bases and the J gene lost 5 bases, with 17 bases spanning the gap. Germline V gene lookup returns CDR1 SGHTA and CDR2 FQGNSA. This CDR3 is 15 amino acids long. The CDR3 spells CASIYLGRTNEKLFF. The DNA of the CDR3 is TGTGCCAGCATCTACTTAGGGAGAACGAATGAAAAACTGTTTTTT.

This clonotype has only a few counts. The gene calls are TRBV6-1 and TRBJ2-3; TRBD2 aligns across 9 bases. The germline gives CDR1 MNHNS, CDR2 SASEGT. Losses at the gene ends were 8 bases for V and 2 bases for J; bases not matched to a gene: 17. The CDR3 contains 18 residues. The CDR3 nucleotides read TGTGCCAGCGGTATCAGAAAACTAGCGGGCCTTGTCACAGATACGCAGTATTTT. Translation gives CASGIRKLAGLVTDTQYF.

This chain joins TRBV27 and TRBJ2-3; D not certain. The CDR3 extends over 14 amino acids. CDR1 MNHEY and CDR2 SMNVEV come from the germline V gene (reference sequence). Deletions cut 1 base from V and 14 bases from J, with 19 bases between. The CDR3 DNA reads TGTGCCAGCAGTTTATACCCATCCCACTCTTCACGGTATTTT. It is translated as CASSLYPSHSSRYF.

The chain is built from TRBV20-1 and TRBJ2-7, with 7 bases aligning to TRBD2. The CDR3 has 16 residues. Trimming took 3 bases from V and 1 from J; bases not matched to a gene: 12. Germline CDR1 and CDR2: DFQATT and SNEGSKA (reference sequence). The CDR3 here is CSARNSLAGVSYEQYF. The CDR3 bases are TGCAGTGCTAGGAACTCTTTGGCGGGAGTGTCCTACGAGCAGTACTTC.

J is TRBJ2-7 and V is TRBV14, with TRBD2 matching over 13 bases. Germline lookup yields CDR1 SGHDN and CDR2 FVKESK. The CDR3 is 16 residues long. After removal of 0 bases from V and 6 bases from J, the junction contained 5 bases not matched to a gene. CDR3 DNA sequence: TGTGCCAGCAGCCAAGATTTAGGACTAGCGGGAGTCGAGCAGTACTTC. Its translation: CASSQDLGLAGVEQYF. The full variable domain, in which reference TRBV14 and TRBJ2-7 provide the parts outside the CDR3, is EAGVTQFPSHSVIEKGQTVTLRCDPISGHDNLYWYRRVMGKEIKFLLHFVKESKQDESGMPNNRFLAERTGGTYSTLKVQPAELEDSGVYFCASSQDLGLAGVEQYFGPGTRLTVT.

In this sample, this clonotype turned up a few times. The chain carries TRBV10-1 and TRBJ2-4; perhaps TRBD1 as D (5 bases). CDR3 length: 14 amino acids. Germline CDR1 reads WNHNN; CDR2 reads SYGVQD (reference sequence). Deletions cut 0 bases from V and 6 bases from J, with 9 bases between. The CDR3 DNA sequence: TGCGCCAGCAGTGAGTCGAATACAGGAAACATTCAGTACTTC. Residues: CASSESNTGNIQYF.

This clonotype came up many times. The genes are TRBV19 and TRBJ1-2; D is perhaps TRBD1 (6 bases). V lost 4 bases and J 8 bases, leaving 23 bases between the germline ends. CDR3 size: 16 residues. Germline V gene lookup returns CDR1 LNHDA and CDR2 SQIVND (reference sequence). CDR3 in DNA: TGTGCCAGTAGTACCGACCCGGGACACCGGATAGAGGGCTACACCTTC. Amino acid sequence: CASSTDPGHRIEGYTF.

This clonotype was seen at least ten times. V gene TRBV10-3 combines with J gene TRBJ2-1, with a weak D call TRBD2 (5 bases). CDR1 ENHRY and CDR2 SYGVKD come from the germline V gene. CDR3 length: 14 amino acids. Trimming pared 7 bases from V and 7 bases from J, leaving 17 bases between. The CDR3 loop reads CAITNGNAANEQFF. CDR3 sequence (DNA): TGTGCCATCACAAACGGGAACGCTGCTAATGAGCAGTTCTTC.